This T cell receptor beta chain was sequenced in a study of CD8 T cells in Susac syndrome. At the level of the study: Sequencing included Susac syndrome patients, roughly 6 of them with active disease and roughly eight in remission.

Comment on this clonotype: Its antigen is as yet unknown.

Study-level results: Individuals included in the TCR sequencing and HLA analysis were acknowledged by the study to be relatively few in number.

CD8+ and CD4+ T cells from blood underwent TCR beta sequencing. Trimming took off 3 bases at V and 1 base at J, with 6 bases between the two ends. This CDR3 contains 14 residues. Germline assignment: CDR1 LGHDT and CDR2 YNNKEL (reference sequence). Random-hexamer reverse transcription was applied to roughly 0.5 to 1 ug RNA. MiXCR was run by TCRdb on the immunoSEQ multiplex PCR reads, yielding one entry per CDR3 protein. This sample yields under 80,000 distinct CDR3 sequences, of which roughly 91% are seen a single time; roughly 0.5% belongs to the top ten. The V call is TRBV3-1, the J call TRBJ2-2; D unclear. Sequencing used CD4+ T cells from PBMCs. This TCR was recovered from a human donor with Susac syndrome. CDR3 in DNA: TGTGCCAGCAGCCATTACGGGAACACCGGGGAGCTGTTTTTT. Translating gives CASSHYGNTGELFF.